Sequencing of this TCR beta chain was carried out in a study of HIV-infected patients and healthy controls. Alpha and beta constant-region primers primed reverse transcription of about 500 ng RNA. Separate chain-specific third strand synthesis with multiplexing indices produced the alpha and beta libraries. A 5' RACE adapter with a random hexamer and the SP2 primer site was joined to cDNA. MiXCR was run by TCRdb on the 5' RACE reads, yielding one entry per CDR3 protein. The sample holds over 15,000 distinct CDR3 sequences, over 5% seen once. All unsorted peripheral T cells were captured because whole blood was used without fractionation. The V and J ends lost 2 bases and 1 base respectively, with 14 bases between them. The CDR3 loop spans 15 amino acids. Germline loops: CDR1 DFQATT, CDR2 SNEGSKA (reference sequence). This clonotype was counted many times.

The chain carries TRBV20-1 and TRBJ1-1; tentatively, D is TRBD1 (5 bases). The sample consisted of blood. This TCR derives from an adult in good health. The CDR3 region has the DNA TGCAGTGCTAGACGACCTGGGGGAGAGAACACTGAAGCTTTCTTT. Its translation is CSARRPGGENTEAFF.